Presented here are 23 T cell receptor beta chains from one specimen sequenced in a study of human T cells and chemical hapten exposure. Indicated time point: patch test 1, 2 weeks after DPC sensitization. Treatment indicated: therapeutic diphenylcyclopropenone sensitization with weekly scalp DPC. TCRdb analysed the RACE reads with MiXCR anew, one entry per CDR3 protein. The profile shows 80,000 to 95,000 distinct CDR3 sequences, about 11% of them singletons. This specimen was whole blood, taken in connection with sensitization to the hapten diphenylcyclopropenone (DPC). Source of these receptors: a woman aged 45 to 65 with alopecia areata. Some clones in this sample may be carry-over from other donors' samples.

At least ten counts were recorded for this clonotype. The chain recombines TRBV6-2 or TRBV6-3 with TRBJ2-1; D unclear. CDR1 and CDR2 (germline): MNHEY, SVGEGT. The CDR3 has 15 amino acids. V dropped 2 bases and J dropped 2 bases, with 10 bases sitting between them. CDR3 residues: CASSYGRPTYNEQFF. DNA for the CDR3: TGTGCCAGCAGTTACGGCCGCCCCACCTACAATGAGCAGTTCTTC.

The V call is TRBV9, the J call TRBJ2-3, with 8 bases lining up with TRBD2. V was pared by 0 bases and J by 5 bases, with 5 bases of the junction left unmatched. This CDR3 spans 15 amino acids. Germline V gene lookup returns CDR1 SGDLS and CDR2 YYNGEE. CDR3 bases: TGTGCCAGCAGCGTAGAAGCGGGGGTTGAAGATACGCAGTATTTT. As protein: CASSVEAGVEDTQYF.

The chain couples TRBV5-4 to TRBJ2-1, with D possibly matching TRBD2 (6 bases). V lost 2 bases to trimming and J lost 4 bases, with 16 bases between them. Germline CDR1 SGHNT, CDR2 YYREEE (reference sequence). The CDR3 has 16 residues. Written as DNA, the CDR3 is TGTGCCAGCAGCTTCTTAGTGGGACGGGGGTACAATGAGCAGTTCTTC. Its protein is CASSFLVGRGYNEQFF. The whole variable domain, filled in from reference TRBV5-4 and TRBJ2-1, reads ETGVTQSPTHLIKTRGQQVTLRCSSQSGHNTVSWYQQALGQGPQFIFQYYREEENGRGNFPPRFSGLQFPNYSSELNVNALELDDSALYLCASSFLVGRGYNEQFFGPGTRLTVL.

This rearrangement joins TRBV10-3 to TRBJ2-3, with D tentatively TRBD1 or TRBD2 (5 bases each). This CDR3 is built from 14 residues. The germline V and J ends were trimmed by 5 bases and 2 bases, with 11 bases remaining between them. The V gene's germline CDR1 is ENHRY and CDR2 SYGVKD. CDR3 protein: CAISLGRATDTQYF. DNA for the CDR3: TGTGCCATCAGTTTGGGACGAGCCACAGATACGCAGTATTTT.

This clonotype was seen a few times. The genes are TRBV6-5 and TRBJ1-3; tentative D call: TRBD1 (6 bases). In germline, CDR1 is MNHEY, CDR2 SVGAGI. V lost 8 bases, J lost 0 bases, and 17 bases lay in between. The CDR3 totals 16 residues. CDR3 protein: CASRGTGRSSGNTIYF. The CDR3 region has the DNA TGTGCCAGCCGAGGTACAGGGCGTAGCTCTGGAAACACCATATATTTT.

This clonotype has at least ten counts. This chain uses TRBV28 with TRBJ2-6, with D uncertain. The CDR3 is 16 amino acids. Deletions cut 3 bases from V and 0 bases from J, with 9 bases between. CDR1 and CDR2 from the germline V gene are MDHEN and SYDVKM. CDR3 in amino acids: CASSFRPSSGANVLTF. Here the CDR3 DNA reads TGTGCCAGCAGTTTCCGGCCAAGCTCTGGGGCCAACGTCCTGACTTTC.

This clonotype was observed a few times. The chain uses TRBV7-9 and TRBJ2-7; perhaps D is TRBD1 or TRBD2 (5 bases each). The CDR3 is 14 amino acids. The V gene lost 5 bases and the J gene lost 7 bases, with 18 bases spanning the gap. The V gene's germline CDR1 is SEHNR and CDR2 FQNEAQ (reference sequence). CDR3 in DNA: TGTGCCAGCAGCCCGGGCCAGGGAGAGAGGGAGCAGTACTTC. Protein product: CASSPGQGEREQYF.

This clonotype has ten or more counts. V usage is TRBV18 and J usage is TRBJ1-1, with D possibly TRBD1 on 5 matching bases. The V end lost 8 bases, the J end lost 1 base, and 8 bases lay between the germline ends. This CDR3 comprises 12 residues. Per germline, CDR1 KGHSH and CDR2 LQKENI. The chain's CDR3 is CASRRGNTEAFF. The CDR3 DNA follows: TGTGCCAGCCGGAGGGGGAACACTGAAGCTTTCTTT.

This clonotype was seen only a few times. The V call is TRBV5-5, the J call TRBJ2-1; D is undetermined. The ends were cut back, 6 bases at V and 7 bases at J, with 14 bases in the middle. Germline V lookup: CDR1 SGHKS, CDR2 YYEKEE (reference sequence). The CDR3 is 13 amino acids. The CDR3 loop is CASKGPLGNEQFF. CDR3 bases: TGTGCCAGCAAGGGCCCTTTGGGGAATGAGCAGTTCTTC.

This clonotype was counted many times. The gene calls are TRBV30 and TRBJ1-2, with D unresolved. V was cut by 0 bases and J by 3 bases, with 8 bases left in between. The CDR3 covers 13 residues. Germline assignment: CDR1 GTSNPN and CDR2 SVGIG (reference sequence). CDR3 bases: TGTGCCTGGAGTGTCGGAGGGTACTATGGCTACACCTTC. It is translated as CAWSVGGYYGYTF.

The chain has TRBV28 and TRBJ2-3; 7 positions agree with TRBD2. This CDR3 comprises 16 residues. J lost 1 base, V lost 2 bases, and 6 bases had no gene match. CDR1 and CDR2 (germline): MDHEN, SYDVKM. CDR3: CASSLKSLAGTDTQYF. The CDR3 nucleotides read TGTGCCAGCAGTTTAAAATCTCTAGCGGGCACAGATACGCAGTATTTT.

The V gene is TRBV4-2, the J gene TRBJ1-6; 8 bases line up with TRBD1. CDR3 length: 16 amino acids. V was pared by 0 bases and J by 7 bases, with 5 bases of the junction left unmatched. The germline CDR1 and CDR2 sequences are LGHNA and YNFKEQ. The CDR3 DNA reads TGTGCCAGCAGCCAAGATCAAGGGACAGGCAATTCACCCCTCCACTTT. Its translation is CASSQDQGTGNSPLHF.

This clonotype has ten or more counts. This chain uses TRBV7-3 with TRBJ1-5; D not resolved. The CDR3 spans 15 residues. The germline CDR1 and CDR2 sequences are SGHTA and FQGTGA. Trimming took off 0 bases at V and 1 base at J, with 7 bases between the two ends. Here the CDR3 DNA reads TGTGCCAGCAGCTTAACAGGACGGAGCAATCAGCCCCAGCATTTT. Translation: CASSLTGRSNQPQHF.

The CDR3 DNA reads TGTGCCAGCGGAGCCGGGATGAACACTGAAGCTTTCTTT. Translated: CASGAGMNTEAFF. The chain couples TRBV11-2 to TRBJ1-1; D is uncertain. Germline CDR1 and CDR2: SGHAT and FQNNGV. The length of the CDR3 is 13 residues. The V end lost 8 bases, the J end lost 0 bases, and 10 bases lay between the germline ends.

The rearrangement links TRBV6-2 or TRBV6-3 to TRBJ2-7; the match to TRBD1 covers 10 bases. V was pared by 7 bases and J by 5 bases, with 11 bases of the junction left unmatched. Germline-derived CDR1 and CDR2 are MNHEY and SVGEGT. This CDR3 comprises 15 residues. For the CDR3, the DNA is TGTGCCAGCACTAAGGTCGACGGGACAGGGGACGAGCAGTACTTC. Protein sequence: CASTKVDGTGDEQYF.

This clonotype was seen at least ten times. The genes are TRBV7-2 and TRBJ1-3; D is unresolved. Germline loops: CDR1 SGHTA, CDR2 FQGNSA. V lost 10 bases and J 1 base, leaving 11 bases between the germline ends. The CDR3 has 13 residues. The CDR3 DNA reads TGTGCCACCGAGGTGCTTTCTGGAAACACCATATATTTT. It is translated as CATEVLSGNTIYF.

In this sample, this clonotype turned up many times. CDR3 amino acids: CSGREGLYNEQFF. As DNA, the CDR3 is TGCAGCGGGAGGGAGGGGCTCTACAATGAGCAGTTCTTC. The chain links TRBV29-1 to TRBJ2-1; 7 bases agree with TRBD2. CDR3 length equals 13 residues. Germline assignment: CDR1 SQVTM and CDR2 ANQGSEA. J gave up 3 bases and V 7 bases, and 6 bases lay outside the gene matches.

This clonotype was seen more than once but under ten times. The chain uses TRBV24-1 and TRBJ2-1, with D unresolved. The CDR3 consists of 12 residues. Trimming shortened V by 9 bases and J by 4 bases, and 9 bases separated the two germline ends. CDR1 is KGHDR and CDR2 is SFDVKD in the germline V gene. The CDR3 sequence: CATSDGYNEQFF. The CDR3 coding sequence is TGTGCCACCTCGGACGGATACAATGAGCAGTTCTTC.

This clonotype was detected ten times or more. This chain connects TRBV7-9 to TRBJ2-7, with D possibly TRBD2 on 6 matching bases. V was clipped by 1 base and J by 3 bases, with 13 bases between them. CDR3 length equals 15 residues. The germline gives CDR1 SEHNR, CDR2 FQNEAQ (reference sequence). The CDR3 region has the DNA TGTGCCAGCAGCTTAGGTAGCGGAGGAGTCTACGAGCAGTACTTC. Protein sequence: CASSLGSGGVYEQYF. Combining the CDR3 with reference TRBV7-9 and TRBJ2-7 gives the whole variable domain DTGVSQNPRHKITKRGQNVTFRCDPISEHNRLYWYRQTLGQGPEFLTYFQNEAQLEKSRLLSDRFSAERPKGSFSTLEIQRTEQGDSAMYLCASSLGSGGVYEQYFGPGTRLTVT.

The chain combines TRBV7-6 with TRBJ2-5; perhaps TRBD1 as D (7 bases). This CDR3 has 12 amino acids. The germline V gene has CDR1 SGHVS and CDR2 FNYEAQ. With 5 bases removed from V and 7 bases from J, the gap between germline ends came to 11 bases. The CDR3 region is CASSAQGGTQYF. CDR3 coding DNA: TGTGCCAGCAGCGCCCAGGGGGGGACCCAGTACTTC.

This clonotype was seen many times. This rearrangement joins TRBV29-1 to TRBJ1-2; D gene unclear. Per germline, CDR1 SQVTM and CDR2 ANQGSEA. This CDR3 is built from 12 residues. Trimming stripped 5 bases from V and 5 bases from J, with 12 bases between. CDR3 region: CSVLLGQYGYTF. CDR3 sequence (DNA): TGCAGCGTTCTGTTAGGGCAGTATGGCTACACCTTC.

The rearrangement joins TRBV20-1 to TRBJ2-7, with D hard to call. Germline assignment: CDR1 DFQATT and CDR2 SNEGSKA (reference sequence). Deletions cut 0 bases from V and 1 base from J, with 1 base between. The CDR3 sequence is 11 residues long. The CDR3 bases are TGCAGTGCTAGAGAGTCCTACGAGCAGTACTTC. It encodes CSARESYEQYF.

A few counts support this clonotype. The chain couples TRBV7-9 to TRBJ1-3; 9 bases are a match to TRBD1. CDR3 length equals 14 residues. Germline CDR1 SEHNR, CDR2 FQNEAQ (reference sequence). Trimming took 7 bases from V and 6 from J; bases not matched to a gene: 7. As DNA, the CDR3 is TGTGCCAGCAACTACGGGACAGGGACAAACACCATATATTTT. As protein: CASNYGTGTNTIYF.